Shown below are 10 T cell receptor beta chains from a single sample sequenced in a study of blood T cell repertoires in COVID-19. Measured with immunoSEQ multiplex PCR; TCRdb has only the in-frame clones, and not every one. The table includes tens of thousands of clones, about 87% detected once. Specimen: peripheral blood. The source of these receptors is a woman aged 80 or over with active COVID-19.

This chain links TRBV19 with TRBJ2-7; TRBD1 might be the D (8 bases). The CDR3 sequence is 17 residues long. Deletions cut 5 bases from V and 0 bases from J, with 20 bases between. Germline-derived CDR1 and CDR2 are LNHDA and SQIVND (reference sequence). The CDR3 nucleotides read TGTGCCAGTAGTCCCCTCGGGGGGACAGGCTACTCCTACGAGCAGTACTTC. As protein: CASSPLGGTGYSYEQYF.

CDR3 in amino acids: CASSPRGGGAPSEQYF. For the CDR3, the DNA is TGTGCCAGCAGCCCCCGGGGCGGGGGGGCCCCCAGCGAGCAGTACTTC. The chain couples TRBV7-3 to TRBJ2-7; 9 bases map to TRBD2. This CDR3 has 16 residues. The V and J ends lost 5 bases and 6 bases, in that order; junction bases with no gene match: 14. Germline V gene lookup returns CDR1 SGHTA and CDR2 FQGTGA. The whole variable domain, filled in from reference TRBV7-3 and TRBJ2-7, reads GAGVSQTPSNKVTEKGKYVELRCDPISGHTALYWYRQSLGQGPEFLIYFQGTGAADDSGLPNDRFFAVRPEGSVSTLKIQRTERGDSAVYLCASSPRGGGAPSEQYFGPGTRLTVT.

The rearrangement joins TRBV27 to TRBJ2-7, with 7 bases aligning to TRBD1. Germline trimming cut 2 bases from V and 0 bases from J; bases unmatched to any gene: 4. The length of the CDR3 is 15 residues. Germline V gene lookup returns CDR1 MNHEY and CDR2 SMNVEV (reference sequence). CDR3 bases: TGTGCCAGCAGTTTAGGGGGACAGACCTCCTACGAGCAGTACTTC. Residues: CASSLGGQTSYEQYF.

The chain joins TRBV15 to TRBJ2-1, with a tentative D call TRBD1 (6 bases). The CDR3 has 15 amino acids. Germline V lookup: CDR1 LNHNV, CDR2 YYDKDF (reference sequence). Between the trimmed V and J ends, which lost 3 bases and 2 bases, there was a span of 11 bases. This CDR3 reads CATSREQGPYNEQFF. CDR3 sequence (DNA): TGTGCCACCAGCAGGGAACAGGGACCCTACAATGAGCAGTTCTTC.

V gene TRBV18 combines with J gene TRBJ1-4; weak D call: TRBD1 (5 bases). Germline lookup yields CDR1 KGHSH and CDR2 LQKENI. V dropped 3 bases and J dropped 0 bases, with 11 bases sitting between them. CDR3 size: 16 residues. Written as DNA, the CDR3 is TGTGCCAGCTCACCGGTGTCGACAGCAACTAATGAAAAACTGTTTTTT. Protein: CASSPVSTATNEKLFF. The full variable domain, completed using reference TRBV18 and TRBJ1-4, is NAGVMQNPRHLVRRRGQEARLRCSPMKGHSHVYWYRQLPEEGLKFMVYLQKENIIDESGMPKERFSAEFPKEGPSILRIQQVVRGDSAAYFCASSPVSTATNEKLFFGSGTQLSVL.

The chain joins TRBV6-6 to TRBJ1-5; 8 bases match TRBD1. The CDR3 extends over 16 amino acids. V lost 0 bases and J lost 5; bases outside the gene matches: 6. CDR1 is MNHNY and CDR2 is SVGAGI in the germline V gene (reference sequence). The CDR3 coding sequence is TGTGCCAGCAGTTACTCCACAGGGGGGCCGGATCAGCCCCAGCATTTT. Protein sequence: CASSYSTGGPDQPQHF.

This clone is a singleton in its sample. This chain joins TRBV7-2 and TRBJ1-1; the match to TRBD1 covers 8 bases. V was pared by 5 bases and J by 3 bases, with 8 bases of the junction left unmatched. Germline assignment: CDR1 SGHTA and CDR2 FQGNSA. The CDR3 length is 15 residues. CDR3 region: CASSPGGFVHTEAFF. As DNA, the CDR3 is TGTGCCAGCAGCCCAGGGGGCTTCGTCCACACTGAAGCTTTCTTT.

The chain combines TRBV5-6 with TRBJ2-7; tentative D call: TRBD1 (6 bases). Germline loops: CDR1 SGHDT, CDR2 YYEEEE. V lost 5 bases, J lost 5 bases, and 26 bases lay in between. The CDR3 has 17 amino acids. CDR3 protein: CASRPAGQWAPRDEQYF. As DNA, the CDR3 is TGTGCCAGCAGACCCGCCGGACAGTGGGCACCCCGGGACGAGCAGTACTTC.

This clone has a handful of counts. The chain has TRBV28 and TRBJ1-1, with 9 bases fitting TRBD1. V dropped 7 bases and J dropped 8; count of bases not matched to a gene: 8. Germline CDR1 is MDHEN and CDR2 is SYDVKM. This CDR3 comprises 13 residues. CDR3 region: CASTNRGLIEAFF. CDR3 nucleotides: TGTGCCAGCACCAACAGGGGGCTGATAGAAGCTTTCTTT.

A word on this clone: Other nucleotide sequences in the sample specify the same CDR3. The chain carries TRBV5-1 and TRBJ2-7; weak D call: TRBD2 (6 bases). CDR1 and CDR2 (germline): SGHRS, YFSETQ. Trimming left V 0 bases short and J 4 bases short, with 11 bases between. This CDR3 region has 14 residues. The CDR3 bases are TGCGCCAGCAGCTTGGCCGGGAGTTCTTACGAGCAGTACTTC. It encodes CASSLAGSSYEQYF.